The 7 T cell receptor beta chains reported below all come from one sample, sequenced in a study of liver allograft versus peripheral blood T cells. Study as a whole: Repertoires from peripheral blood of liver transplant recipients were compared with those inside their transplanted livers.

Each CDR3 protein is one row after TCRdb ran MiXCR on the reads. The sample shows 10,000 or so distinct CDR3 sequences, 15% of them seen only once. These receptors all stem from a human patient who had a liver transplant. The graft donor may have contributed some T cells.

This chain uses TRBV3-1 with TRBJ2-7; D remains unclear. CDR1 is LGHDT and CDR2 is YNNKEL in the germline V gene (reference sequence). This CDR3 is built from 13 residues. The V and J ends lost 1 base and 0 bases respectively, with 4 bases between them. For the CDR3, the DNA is TGTGCCAGCAGCCAAGGGCACTCCTACGAGCAGTACTTC. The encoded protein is CASSQGHSYEQYF.

The CDR3 DNA is TGTGCCAGCACTAGAACCGGAAACACCATATATTTT. Translation gives CASTRTGNTIYF. The chain has TRBV12-3 or TRBV12-4 and TRBJ1-3; D is unclear. V was clipped by 7 bases and J by 4 bases, with 8 bases between them. The CDR3 length is 12 residues.

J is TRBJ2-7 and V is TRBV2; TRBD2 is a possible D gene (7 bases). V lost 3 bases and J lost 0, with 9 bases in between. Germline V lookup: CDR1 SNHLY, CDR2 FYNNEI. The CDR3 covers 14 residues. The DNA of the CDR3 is TGTGCCAGCAGTGAGCGGGGGCCCTCCTACGAGCAGTACTTC. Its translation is CASSERGPSYEQYF.

Written as DNA, the CDR3 is TGTGCCAGCAGTGCCGCCGGGACCTACGAGCAGTACTTC. Encoded protein: CASSAAGTYEQYF. This chain joins TRBV25-1 and TRBJ2-7; the D gene is possibly TRBD2 (5 bases). CDR3 length: 13 residues. The germline gives CDR1 MGHDK, CDR2 SYGVNS. The V and J ends lost 4 bases and 2 bases respectively, with 9 bases between them.

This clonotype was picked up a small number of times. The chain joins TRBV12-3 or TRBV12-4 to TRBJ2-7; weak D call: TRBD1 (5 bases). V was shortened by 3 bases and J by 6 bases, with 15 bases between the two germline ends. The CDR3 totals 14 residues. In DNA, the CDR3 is TGTGCCAGCAGTTTGAGCAGGGCAAGTCGCGAGCAGTACTTC. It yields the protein CASSLSRASREQYF.

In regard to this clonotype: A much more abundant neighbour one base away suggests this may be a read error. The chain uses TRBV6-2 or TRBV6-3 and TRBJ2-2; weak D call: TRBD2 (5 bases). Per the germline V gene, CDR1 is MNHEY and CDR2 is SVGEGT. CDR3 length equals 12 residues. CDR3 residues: CASSYRAGEMFF. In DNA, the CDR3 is TGTGCCAGCAGTTACAGGGCCGGGGAGATGTTTTTT.

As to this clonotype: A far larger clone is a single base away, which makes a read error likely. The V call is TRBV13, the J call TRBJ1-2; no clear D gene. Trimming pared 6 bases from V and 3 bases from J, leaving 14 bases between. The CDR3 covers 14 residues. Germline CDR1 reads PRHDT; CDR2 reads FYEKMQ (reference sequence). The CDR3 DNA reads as TGTGCCAGCAGTTACGGGTACGCTGACTATGGCTACACCTTC. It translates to CASSYGYADYGYTF.